These 25 T cell receptor beta chains came from one sample sequenced in a study of blood T cell repertoires in COVID-19 (dated by TCRdb to 2018 to 2021). The method was the immunoSEQ multiplex PCR assay. This is the immuneACCESS table as TCRdb keeps it, with only in-frame sequences that have V and J called. A part of the clones is gone; compared with another copy, unresolved V genes explain less than half, and the rest is unexplained. The sample table records 210,000 or so clones; 83% of these occur just once. Around 4.6% of the sample lies in the top ten. Specimen: PBMCs or T cells enriched from blood (not recorded which). These receptor sequences come from a woman in her forties or fifties who had been exposed to COVID-19.

This clone was recorded once. J is TRBJ2-1 and V is TRBV5-1, with 7 bases matching TRBD2. Germline V gives CDR1 SGHRS, CDR2 YFSETQ. The CDR3 sequence is 15 residues long. V lost 4 bases, J lost 0 bases, and 4 bases stayed unmatched. Here the CDR3 reads CASSPGLNSYNEQFF. The CDR3 DNA reads as TGCGCCAGCAGCCCGGGACTAAACTCCTACAATGAGCAGTTCTTC.

The chain couples TRBV3-1 (or the pseudogene TRBV3-2) to TRBJ2-2; TRBD1 is a possible D gene (5 bases). CDR1 is LGHDT, CDR2 YNNKEL, per germline (reference sequence). The V and J ends lost 4 bases and 1 base respectively, with 16 bases between them. The CDR3 sequence is 17 residues long. CDR3 sequence (DNA): TGTGCCAGCAGCCCAAGGGGCCTCACAGAGAACACCGGGGAGCTGTTTTTT. It specifies CASSPRGLTENTGELFF.

This clone was seen only a few times. V and J are TRBV3-1 (or the pseudogene TRBV3-2) and TRBJ2-1, with D possibly matching TRBD2 (7 bases). There are 14 residues in the CDR3. V was trimmed by 4 bases and J by 9 bases, leaving 16 bases between them. Germline V gives CDR1 LGHDT, CDR2 YNNKEL (reference sequence). The CDR3 DNA reads as TGTGCCAGCAGCCTTCGAGGGGGGGCCGGTGAGCAGTTCTTC. It yields the protein CASSLRGGAGEQFF.

The chain has TRBV9 and TRBJ1-4; 7 bases match TRBD1. Per germline, CDR1 SGDLS and CDR2 YYNGEE. The V and J ends lost 4 bases and 4 bases, in that order; junction bases with no gene match: 4. The CDR3 runs to 14 residues. The CDR3 loop reads CASSQGQLNEKLFF. The CDR3 DNA reads TGTGCCAGCAGCCAGGGACAGCTTAATGAAAAACTGTTTTTT. Looking up the rest from reference TRBV9 and TRBJ1-4 gives the full variable domain: DSGVTQTPKHLITATGQRVTLRCSPRSGDLSVYWYQQSLDQGLQFLIQYYNGEERAKGNILERFSAQQFPDLHSELNLSSLELGDSALYFCASSQGQLNEKLFFGSGTQLSVL.

This chain uses TRBV29-1 with TRBJ2-1; 14 bases are a match to TRBD2. Germline CDR1 SQVTM, CDR2 ANQGSEA. This CDR3 has 15 amino acids. The ends lost 6 bases at V and 2 bases at J; junction bases unmatched: 3. The CDR3 here is CSVPTSGGAYNEQFF. CDR3 sequence (DNA): TGCAGCGTCCCGACTAGCGGGGGGGCCTACAATGAGCAGTTCTTC.

The chain recombines TRBV13 with TRBJ2-7; TRBD2 agrees at 7 bases. The V and J ends lost 1 base and 3 bases, in that order; junction bases with no gene match: 3. The CDR3 totals 14 residues. Germline lookup yields CDR1 PRHDT and CDR2 FYEKMQ (reference sequence). This chain's CDR3 is CASSLAGGFYEQYF. The CDR3 bases are TGTGCCAGCAGCTTAGCGGGGGGATTCTACGAGCAGTACTTC. Using reference TRBV13 and TRBJ2-7 for the parts outside the CDR3, the full variable domain is AAGVIQSPRHLIKEKRETATLKCYPIPRHDTVYWYQQGPGQDPQFLISFYEKMQSDKGSIPDRFSAQQFSDYHSELNMSSLELGDSALYFCASSLAGGFYEQYFGPGTRLTVT.

The J gene is TRBJ1-5, the V gene TRBV5-6, with TRBD1 as a possible D gene (5 bases). Germline values: CDR1 SGHDT, CDR2 YYEEEE. V dropped 4 bases and J dropped 0 bases, with 14 bases sitting between them. The CDR3 extends over 16 amino acids. The CDR3: CASSTQGSYSNQPQHF. Written as DNA, the CDR3 is TGTGCCAGCAGCACTCAGGGTTCTTATAGCAATCAGCCCCAGCATTTT.

This clone is a singleton in its sample. The gene calls are TRBV24-1 and TRBJ1-2; D gene uncertain. CDR3 length: 12 amino acids. Looked up from germline, CDR1 is KGHDR and CDR2 is SFDVKD. Trimming shortened V by 4 bases and J by 4 bases, and 6 bases separated the two germline ends. The CDR3 DNA reads TGTGCCACCAGTGACCCTATCTATGGCTACACCTTC. Encoded protein: CATSDPIYGYTF.

CDR3 DNA sequence: TGTGCCAGCAGCTTCCACAGGGGGGGGGTACCCGAGCAGTACTTC. Protein: CASSFHRGGVPEQYF. The chain combines TRBV7-8 with TRBJ2-7; tentatively, D is TRBD1 (8 bases). V was clipped by 3 bases and J by 6 bases, with 18 bases between them. This CDR3 region has 15 residues. The germline V gene has CDR1 SGHVS and CDR2 FQNEAQ.

This sequence joins TRBV11-2 and TRBJ2-2, with 10 bases that match TRBD1. Germline CDR1 and CDR2: SGHAT and FQNNGV. Trimming at V came to 5 bases and at J to 6 bases, leaving 6 bases not matched to a gene. CDR3 length: 15 residues. The CDR3 nucleotides read TGTGCCAGCAGCCCAGGGACAGGGGTAGCCGGGGAGCTGTTTTTT. Translated, it gives CASSPGTGVAGELFF.

The chain joins TRBV30 to TRBJ1-4; the D gene is possibly TRBD1 (5 bases). V lost 1 base and J 4 bases, leaving 10 bases between the germline ends. The CDR3 spans 14 residues. From germline, CDR1 is GTSNPN and CDR2 SVGIG (reference sequence). The CDR3 reads CAWSGFGGNEKLFF. The DNA for the CDR3 is TGTGCCTGGAGTGGATTCGGGGGTAATGAAAAACTGTTTTTT.

The chain couples TRBV29-1 to TRBJ2-5; D perhaps matches TRBD2 (6 bases). The germline V gene encodes CDR1 SQVTM and CDR2 ANQGSEA. V was trimmed by 0 bases and J by 5 bases, leaving 10 bases between them. CDR3 size: 13 residues. The CDR3 DNA sequence: TGCAGCGTTGAAGAGGGGGGTGTCGAGACCCAGTACTTC. Protein product: CSVEEGGVETQYF.

The chain uses TRBV5-5 and TRBJ1-3, with TRBD1 as a possible D gene (5 bases). CDR3 length equals 15 residues. The germline V and J ends were trimmed by 4 bases and 1 base, with 12 bases remaining between them. Germline V CDR1 and CDR2: SGHKS, YYEKEE (reference sequence). CDR3 amino acids: CASSRGDQSGNTIYF. DNA for the CDR3: TGTGCCAGCAGCCGGGGGGATCAATCTGGAAACACCATATATTTT.

The J gene is TRBJ1-3, the V gene TRBV18; no clear D gene. Deletions cut 2 bases from V and 0 bases from J, with 11 bases between. Germline lookup yields CDR1 KGHSH and CDR2 LQKENI. The CDR3 sequence is 16 residues long. In DNA form, the CDR3 reads TGTGCCAGCTCACCAAACAGCATCCGCTCTGGAAACACCATATATTTT. This sequence encodes CASSPNSIRSGNTIYF.

The chain is built from TRBV27 and TRBJ1-1, with 12 positions matching TRBD1. The CDR3 is 15 residues long. The ends lost 6 bases at V and 5 bases at J; junction bases unmatched: 7. Germline-derived CDR1 and CDR2 are MNHEY and SMNVEV (reference sequence). The CDR3 loop reads CASRRGDRGRTEAFF. The CDR3 DNA sequence: TGTGCCAGCAGGCGGGGGGACAGGGGGCGAACTGAAGCTTTCTTT.

V is TRBV5-8 and J is TRBJ2-3; TRBD2 matches 12 bases. Per the germline V gene, CDR1 is SGHTS and CDR2 is YDEGEE. CDR3 length equals 16 residues. V lost 3 bases and J lost 4; bases outside the gene matches: 6. For the CDR3, the DNA is TGTGCCAGCAGCTGGTGGGGACTAGCGGGCGCAGATACGCAGTATTTT. Translation gives CASSWWGLAGADTQYF.

This sequence joins TRBV10-3 and TRBJ1-5, with D uncertain. Germline V gives CDR1 ENHRY, CDR2 SYGVKD. This CDR3 is 13 amino acids long. Trimming removed 8 bases at V and 6 bases at J, with 14 bases between. The CDR3 spells CAIRQEGVQPQHF. CDR3 sequence (DNA): TGTGCCATCCGTCAAGAGGGCGTTCAGCCCCAGCATTTT.

This chain connects TRBV13 to TRBJ1-1, with D perhaps TRBD1 (5 bases). The germline CDR1 and CDR2 sequences are PRHDT and FYEKMQ (reference sequence). This CDR3 region has 14 residues. V was cut by 0 bases and J by 3 bases, with 8 bases left in between. CDR3 in amino acids: CASSLGVGHTEAFF. In nucleotides, the CDR3 is TGTGCCAGCAGCTTAGGTGTGGGGCACACTGAAGCTTTCTTT.

This clone was observed once. The V gene is TRBV29-1, the J gene TRBJ2-1; D possibly corresponds to TRBD2 (5 bases). The CDR3 has 14 residues. Trimming removed 5 bases at V and 2 bases at J, with 13 bases between. Germline V gene data show CDR1 as SQVTM and CDR2 as ANQGSEA. Here the CDR3 DNA reads TGCAGCGTTCTCCCCGGGGTCCCCTACAATGAGCAGTTCTTC. Residues: CSVLPGVPYNEQFF.

The chain couples TRBV10-3 to TRBJ1-2, with a weak D call TRBD1 (6 bases). The CDR3 runs 14 residues. Germline loops: CDR1 ENHRY, CDR2 SYGVKD. The germline V and J ends were trimmed by 0 bases and 8 bases, with 13 bases remaining between them. The CDR3, as DNA: TGTGCCATCAGTGAGTCAACAGGGCTTAGAGGCTACACCTTC. Encoded protein: CAISESTGLRGYTF.

The gene calls are TRBV5-6 and TRBJ2-2; 7 nucleotides align to TRBD1. Germline V gene lookup returns CDR1 SGHDT and CDR2 YYEEEE. Trimming cost V 4 bases and J 6 bases; bases outside gene matches: 3. CDR3 size: 13 residues. The CDR3 loop is CASSVGGPGELFF. The CDR3 DNA follows: TGTGCCAGCAGCGTAGGGGGCCCCGGGGAGCTGTTTTTT. The entire variable domain, with the rest obtained from reference TRBV5-6 and TRBJ2-2, is as follows: DAGVTQSPTHLIKTRGQQVTLRCSPKSGHDTVSWYQQALGQGPQFIFQYYEEEERQRGNFPDRFSGHQFPNYSSELNVNALLLGDSALYLCASSVGGPGELFFGEGSRLTVL.

This clone was seen just once. The CDR3 DNA follows: TGCGCCAGCAGCTTGTATGCCGTGACAGGGAGTGTGAGCACAGATACGCAGTATTTT. It translates to CASSLYAVTGSVSTDTQYF. The rearrangement joins TRBV5-1 to TRBJ2-3; 7 nucleotides match TRBD1. Germline lookup yields CDR1 SGHRS and CDR2 YFSETQ. The V and J ends lost 1 base and 0 bases, in that order; junction bases with no gene match: 14. This CDR3 contains 19 residues. Supplemented by reference TRBV5-1 and TRBJ2-3, the full variable domain reads KAGVTQTPRYLIKTRGQQVTLSCSPISGHRSVSWYQQTPGQGLQFLFEYFSETQRNKGNFPGRFSGRQFSNSRSEMNVSTLELGDSALYLCASSLYAVTGSVSTDTQYFGPGTRLTVL.

V usage is TRBV28 and J usage is TRBJ2-7; 7 bases line up with TRBD1. J was trimmed by 7 bases and V by 5 bases; bases with no gene match: 23. The CDR3 totals 18 residues. Germline CDR1 reads MDHEN; CDR2 reads SYDVKM. CDR3 region: CASSPTYLRQGVRREQYF. Here the CDR3 DNA reads TGTGCCAGCAGTCCCACCTACCTCCGCCAGGGGGTACGGCGGGAGCAGTACTTC.

The genes are TRBV18 and TRBJ2-3; TRBD1 is a possible D gene (5 bases). Germline lookup yields CDR1 KGHSH and CDR2 LQKENI. The CDR3 sequence is 11 residues long. Trimming took off 4 bases at V and 6 bases at J, with 5 bases between the two ends. Written as DNA, the CDR3 is TGTGCCAGCTCACAGGGGGATACGCAGTATTTT. It encodes CASSQGDTQYF.

V gene TRBV9 combines with J gene TRBJ2-5, with 7 bases identical to TRBD1. Trimming removed 2 bases from V and 3 bases from J; junction bases left unmatched: 7. The germline CDR1 and CDR2 sequences are SGDLS and YYNGEE. The CDR3 has 15 amino acids. The CDR3 loop is CASSVSGTAEETQYF. The CDR3 DNA is TGTGCCAGCAGCGTGTCAGGGACAGCAGAAGAGACCCAGTACTTC.